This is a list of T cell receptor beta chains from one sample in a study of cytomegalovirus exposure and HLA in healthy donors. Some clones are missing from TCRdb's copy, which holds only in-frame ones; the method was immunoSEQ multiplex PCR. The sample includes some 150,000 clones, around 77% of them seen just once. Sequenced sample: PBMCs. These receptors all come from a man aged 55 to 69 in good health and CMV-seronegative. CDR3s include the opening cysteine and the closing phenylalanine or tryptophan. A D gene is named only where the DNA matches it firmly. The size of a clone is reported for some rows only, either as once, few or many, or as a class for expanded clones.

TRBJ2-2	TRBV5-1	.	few	CASSLTGSLGGELFF	TGCGCCAGCAGCCTGACAGGATCCTTGGGGGGGGAGCTGTTTTTT
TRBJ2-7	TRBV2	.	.	CASSYTSYEQYF	TGTGCCAGCAGTTACACATCCTACGAGCAGTACTTC
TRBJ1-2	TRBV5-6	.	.	CASSFRGANYGYTF	TGTGCCAGCAGCTTTCGGGGGGCTAACTATGGCTACACCTTC
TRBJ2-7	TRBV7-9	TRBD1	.	CASSLYQGAYEQYF	TGTGCCAGCAGCTTATATCAGGGGGCCTACGAGCAGTACTTC
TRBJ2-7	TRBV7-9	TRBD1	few	CASSVEGGASHF	TGTGCCAGCAGCGTAGAAGGGGGCGCTTCCCACTTC
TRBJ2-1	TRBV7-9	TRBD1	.	CASSLQGDEQFF	TGTGCCAGCAGTCTACAGGGGGATGAGCAGTTCTTC
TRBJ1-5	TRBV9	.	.	CASSDNGHQPQHF	TGTGCCAGCAGCGACAATGGGCATCAGCCCCAGCATTTT
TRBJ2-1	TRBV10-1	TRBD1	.	CASSEWDRPYNEQFF	TGCGCCAGCAGTGAGTGGGACAGGCCATACAATGAGCAGTTCTTC
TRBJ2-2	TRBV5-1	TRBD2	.	CASSLNLAGGPDTGELFF	TGCGCCAGCAGCTTGAACCTAGCGGGAGGGCCGGACACCGGGGAGCTGTTTTTT
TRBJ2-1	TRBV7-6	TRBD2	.	CASSLGSGGINEQFF	TGTGCCAGCAGCTTAGGTTCCGGGGGGATCAATGAGCAGTTCTTC
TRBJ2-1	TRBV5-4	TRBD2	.	CASSLPLAGVNEQFF	TGTGCCAGCAGCTTGCCTTTAGCGGGAGTGAATGAGCAGTTCTTC
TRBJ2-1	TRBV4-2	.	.	CASSQEGRRQDEQFF	TGTGCCAGCAGCCAAGAAGGCAGGAGGCAGGATGAGCAGTTCTTC
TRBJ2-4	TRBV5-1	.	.	CASSLGLAKNIQYF	TGCGCCAGCAGCTTAGGACTAGCCAAAAACATTCAGTACTTC
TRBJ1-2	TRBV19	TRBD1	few	CASSTGTGAAYGYTF	TGTGCCAGTAGTACCGGGACAGGGGCGGCCTATGGCTACACCTTC
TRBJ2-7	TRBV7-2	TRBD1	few	CASSRGQATNYEQYF	TGTGCCAGCAGCCGCGGACAGGCAACCAACTACGAGCAGTACTTC
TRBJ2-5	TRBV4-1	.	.	CASSQEGPETQYF	TGCGCCAGCAGCCAAGAGGGCCCAGAGACCCAGTACTTC
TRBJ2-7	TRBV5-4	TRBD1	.	CASSPPRTGVAEQYF	TGTGCCAGCAGCCCCCCGAGGACAGGGGTCGCCGAGCAGTACTTC
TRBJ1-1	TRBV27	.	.	CASRGPFEAFF	TGTGCCAGCAGGGGGCCCTTTGAAGCTTTCTTT
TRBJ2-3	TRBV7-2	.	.	CASSPSASTDTQYF	TGTGCCAGCAGCCCTAGCGCCAGCACAGATACGCAGTATTTT
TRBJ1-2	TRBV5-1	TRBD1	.	CASSLDRGLDGYTF	TGCGCCAGCAGCTTGGACAGGGGCTTGGACGGCTACACCTTC
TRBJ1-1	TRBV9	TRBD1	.	CASSVEGTASTEAFF	TGTGCCAGCAGCGTAGAGGGGACAGCCTCCACTGAAGCTTTCTTT
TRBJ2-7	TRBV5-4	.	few	CASSLVGGREQYF	TGTGCCAGCAGCTTGGTCGGGGGGCGGGAGCAGTACTTC
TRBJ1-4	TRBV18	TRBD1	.	CASSPRTGEIEKLFF	TGTGCCAGCTCTCCACGGACAGGCGAGATCGAAAAACTGTTTTTT
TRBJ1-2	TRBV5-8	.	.	CASSSLGRFVYGYTF	TGTGCCAGCAGCTCTCTTGGCAGATTTGTATATGGCTACACCTTC
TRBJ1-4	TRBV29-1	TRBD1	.	CSAWTQGGEKLFF	TGCAGCGCCTGGACACAGGGGGGGGAAAAACTGTTTTTT
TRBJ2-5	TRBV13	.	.	CASSFQNQETQYF	TGTGCCAGCAGCTTTCAGAACCAAGAGACCCAGTACTTC
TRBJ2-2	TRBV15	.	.	CATSPPDRRRSGELFF	TGTGCCACCAGCCCGCCCGACAGGCGACGGAGCGGGGAGCTGTTTTTT
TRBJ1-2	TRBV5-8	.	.	CASSLVQPGYTF	TGTGCCAGCAGCTTGGTACAGCCTGGCTACACCTTC
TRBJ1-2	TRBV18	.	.	CASSPEMEMTHGYTF	TGTGCCAGCTCACCTGAAATGGAGATGACCCATGGCTACACCTTC
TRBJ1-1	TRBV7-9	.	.	CSSSLDVPGNTEAFF	TGTTCCAGCAGCTTAGATGTTCCAGGGAACACTGAAGCTTTCTTT
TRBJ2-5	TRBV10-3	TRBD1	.	CAISDHRGPGQETQYF	TGTGCCATCAGTGATCACAGGGGCCCCGGACAAGAGACCCAGTACTTC
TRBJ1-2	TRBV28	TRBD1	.	CASTQQGEGYTF	TGTGCCAGCACTCAACAGGGGGAAGGCTACACCTTC
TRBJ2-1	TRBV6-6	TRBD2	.	CASSYSGLARYNEQFF	TGTGCCAGCAGTTACTCCGGACTAGCGAGGTACAATGAGCAGTTCTTC
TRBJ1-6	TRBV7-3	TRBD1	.	CASSSGTGNNSPLHF	TGTGCCAGCAGCTCCGGGACAGGGAATAATTCACCCCTCCACTTT
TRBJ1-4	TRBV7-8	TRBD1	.	CASSPGTDYEKLFF	TGTGCCAGCAGCCCTGGGACAGATTATGAAAAACTGTTTTTT
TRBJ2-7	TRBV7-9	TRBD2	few	CASSLLWGASGPYEQYF	TGTGCCAGCAGCTTATTATGGGGGGCTAGCGGGCCCTACGAGCAGTACTTC
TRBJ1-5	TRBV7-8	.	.	CASSPGGFEPQHF	TGTGCCAGCAGCCCCGGGGGTTTCGAGCCCCAGCATTTT
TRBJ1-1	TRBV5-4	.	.	CASSLFWGRTEAFF	TGTGCCAGCAGCTTGTTCTGGGGGAGGACTGAAGCTTTCTTT
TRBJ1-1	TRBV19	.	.	CASSINRNTEAFF	TGTGCCAGTAGTATTAATAGGAACACTGAAGCTTTCTTT
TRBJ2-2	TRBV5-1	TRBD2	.	CASSLTSGSNTGELFF	TGCGCCAGCAGCTTAACTAGCGGGAGTAACACCGGGGAGCTGTTTTTT
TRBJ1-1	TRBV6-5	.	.	CASSYFSGPGTEAFF	TGTGCCAGCAGTTACTTCTCAGGGCCTGGGACTGAAGCTTTCTTT
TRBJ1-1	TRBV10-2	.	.	CASSRDTYTEAFF	TGCGCCAGCAGTCGGGACACCTACACTGAAGCTTTCTTT
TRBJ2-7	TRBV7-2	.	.	CASSTPTGTYEQYF	TGTGCCAGCAGCACCCCGACAGGAACCTACGAGCAGTACTTC
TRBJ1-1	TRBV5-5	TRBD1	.	CASSLQGWNTEAFF	TGTGCCAGCAGCTTACAGGGGTGGAACACTGAAGCTTTCTTT